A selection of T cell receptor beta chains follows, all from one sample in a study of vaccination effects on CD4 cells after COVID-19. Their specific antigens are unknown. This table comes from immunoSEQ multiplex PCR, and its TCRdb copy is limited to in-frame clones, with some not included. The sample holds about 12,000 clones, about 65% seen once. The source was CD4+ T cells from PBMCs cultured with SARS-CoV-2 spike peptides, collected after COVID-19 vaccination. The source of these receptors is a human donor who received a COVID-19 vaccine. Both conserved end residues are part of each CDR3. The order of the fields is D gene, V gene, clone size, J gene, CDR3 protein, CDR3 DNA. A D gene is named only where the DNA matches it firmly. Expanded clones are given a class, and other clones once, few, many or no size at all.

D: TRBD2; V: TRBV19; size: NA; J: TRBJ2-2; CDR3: CASSIWGSSGSTGELFF; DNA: TGTGCCAGTAGTATATGGGGGTCGAGCGGGAGCACCGGGGAGCTGTTTTTT
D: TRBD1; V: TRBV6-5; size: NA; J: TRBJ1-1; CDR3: CASSYTGQKNTEAFF; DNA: TGTGCCAGCAGTTACACGGGACAGAAGAACACTGAAGCTTTCTTT
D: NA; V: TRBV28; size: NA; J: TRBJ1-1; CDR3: CASSPRYTEAFF; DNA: TGTGCCAGCAGTCCCAGGTACACTGAAGCTTTCTTT
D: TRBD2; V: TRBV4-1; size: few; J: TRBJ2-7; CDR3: CASSQLEEWDYLPEQYF; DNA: TGCGCCAGCAGCCAGCTCGAGGAATGGGACTATCTCCCTGAGCAGTACTTC
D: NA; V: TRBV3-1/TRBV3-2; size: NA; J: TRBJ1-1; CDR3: CASSQAGGNTEAFF; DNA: TGTGCCAGCAGCCAAGCTGGGGGGAACACTGAAGCTTTCTTT
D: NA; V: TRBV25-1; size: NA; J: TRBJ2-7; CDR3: CASSEVGDLSYEQYF; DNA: TGTGCCAGCAGTGAAGTGGGGGACCTTTCCTACGAGCAGTACTTC
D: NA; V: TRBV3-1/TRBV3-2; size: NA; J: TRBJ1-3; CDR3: CASSQVGNTIYF; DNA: TGTGCCAGCAGCCAAGTCGGAAACACCATATATTTT
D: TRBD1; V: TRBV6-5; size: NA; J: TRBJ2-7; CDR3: CASSQPGTAYEQYF; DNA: TGTGCCAGCAGTCAGCCCGGGACAGCCTACGAGCAGTACTTC
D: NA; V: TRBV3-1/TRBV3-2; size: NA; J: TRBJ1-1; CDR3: CASSPWGTEAFF; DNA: TGTGCCAGCAGCCCGTGGGGTACTGAAGCTTTCTTT
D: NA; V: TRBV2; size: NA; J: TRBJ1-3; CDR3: CASSEARFSGNTIYF; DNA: TGTGCCAGCAGTGAAGCGCGATTCTCTGGAAACACCATATATTTT
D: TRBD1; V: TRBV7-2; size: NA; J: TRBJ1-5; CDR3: CASSPRGGRGNQPQHF; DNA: TGTGCCAGCAGCCCCAGGGGGGGGAGAGGAAATCAGCCCCAGCATTTT
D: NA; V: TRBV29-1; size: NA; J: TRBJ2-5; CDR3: CSVRGPETQYF; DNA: TGCAGCGTTAGGGGCCCAGAGACCCAGTACTTC
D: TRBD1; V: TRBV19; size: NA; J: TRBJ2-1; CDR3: CASSIGGTGNYNEQFF; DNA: TGTGCCAGTAGTATAGGGGGGACAGGGAACTACAATGAGCAGTTCTTC
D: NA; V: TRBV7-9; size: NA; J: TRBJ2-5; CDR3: CASSLNPLKSETQYF; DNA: TGTGCCAGCAGTCTGAACCCGTTGAAGTCAGAGACCCAGTACTTC
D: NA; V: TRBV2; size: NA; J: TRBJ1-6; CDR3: CAMRGSDDSPLHF; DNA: TGTGCCATGCGGGGAAGCGACGATTCACCCCTCCACTTT
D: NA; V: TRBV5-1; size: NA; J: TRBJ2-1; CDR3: CASSGGPGFNEQFF; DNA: TGCGCCAGCAGTGGCGGGCCAGGGTTCAATGAGCAGTTCTTC
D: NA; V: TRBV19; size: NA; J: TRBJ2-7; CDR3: CASSMIGGGRVAEQYF; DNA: TGTGCCAGTAGTATGATCGGGGGAGGCAGGGTGGCGGAGCAGTACTTC
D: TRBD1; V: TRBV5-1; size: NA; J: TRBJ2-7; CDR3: CASSLVQGAYEQYF; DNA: TGCGCCAGCAGCTTGGTACAGGGGGCTTACGAGCAGTACTTC
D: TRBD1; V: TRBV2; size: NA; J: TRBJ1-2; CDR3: CASSEGNRGHGYTF; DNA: TGTGCCAGCAGTGAGGGGAACAGGGGTCATGGCTACACCTTC
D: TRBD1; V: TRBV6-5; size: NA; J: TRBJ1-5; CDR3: CASSRNRGRNQPQHF; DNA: TGTGCCAGCAGCCGCAACAGGGGACGAAATCAGCCCCAGCATTTT
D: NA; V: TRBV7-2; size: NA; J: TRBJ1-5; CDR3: CASSFLGSNQPQHF; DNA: TGTGCCAGCAGCTTTCTCGGTAGCAATCAGCCCCAGCATTTT
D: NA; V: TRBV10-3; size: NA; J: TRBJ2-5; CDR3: CAISDLPPADTAQETQYF; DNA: TGTGCCATCAGTGACCTCCCCCCTGCAGACACTGCGCAAGAGACCCAGTACTTC
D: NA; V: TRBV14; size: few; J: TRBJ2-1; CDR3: CASSQPRGGTRQFF; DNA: TGTGCCAGCAGCCAACCCAGGGGCGGGACCCGCCAGTTCTTC
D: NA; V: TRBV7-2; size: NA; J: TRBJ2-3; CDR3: CASSLGRRTDTQYF; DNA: TGTGCCAGCAGCTTAGGTAGACGGACAGATACGCAGTATTTT